A single sample gave rise to the 13 T cell receptor beta chains below, sequenced in a study of cytomegalovirus exposure and HLA in healthy donors. TCRdb keeps only in-frame clones here, not all; method: immunoSEQ multiplex PCR. The sample has approximately 140,000 clones; roughly nine tenths are singletons. The sequenced sample consisted of PBMCs. The receptor source for this set is a man aged 18 to 29 in good health and CMV-seronegative.

For the CDR3, the DNA is TGTGCCAGCAGCTTAGCGGCGGGACCCTACTACAATGAGCAGTTCTTC. This encodes CASSLAAGPYYNEQFF. This chain uses TRBV7-2 with TRBJ2-1, with D possibly matching TRBD2 (6 bases). The CDR3 runs to 16 residues. In germline, CDR1 is SGHTA, CDR2 FQGNSA. The V gene lost 0 bases and the J gene lost 3 bases, with 12 bases spanning the gap.

The table lists this clone with many counts. This chain joins TRBV4-3 and TRBJ1-3; unclear D gene. Trimming shortened V by 0 bases and J by 7 bases, and 10 bases separated the two germline ends. Germline CDR1 LGHNA, CDR2 YSLEER. The CDR3 extends over 14 amino acids. The CDR3, as DNA: TGCGCCAGCAGCCAAGATTTGACCGGGAACACCATATATTTT. Amino acid sequence: CASSQDLTGNTIYF.

The chain combines TRBV18 with TRBJ2-7; 7 positions match TRBD1. Germline assignment: CDR1 KGHSH and CDR2 LQKENI. J gave up 0 bases and V 6 bases, and 5 bases lay outside the gene matches. The CDR3 contains 14 residues. CDR3 in DNA: TGTGCCAGCTCCGACAGGGTGAGCTCCTACGAGCAGTACTTC. Its translation is CASSDRVSSYEQYF.

This clone was seen just once. V is TRBV12-5 and J is TRBJ2-6; no firm D call. Germline CDR1 reads LGHNT; CDR2 reads FRNRAP. Trimming took off 1 base at V and 2 bases at J, with 3 bases between the two ends. The CDR3 covers 14 residues. CDR3: CASGLAAGANVLTF. In DNA form, the CDR3 reads TGTGCTAGTGGTTTGGCGGCTGGGGCCAACGTCCTGACTTTC.

The genes are TRBV5-1 and TRBJ1-6; TRBD1 agrees at 7 bases. The CDR3 extends over 17 amino acids. Germline V gene data show CDR1 as SGHRS and CDR2 as YFSETQ. J lost 4 bases, V lost 7 bases, and 14 bases had no gene match. The CDR3 here is CASRRQGSSAYNSPLHF. CDR3 nucleotide sequence: TGCGCCAGCCGACGACAGGGTTCAAGCGCATATAATTCACCCCTCCACTTT.

Comments on this clone: A much larger clone lies a single base off, so this may be a read error. This sample includes further DNA sequences coding for the same CDR3. The genes are TRBV30 and TRBJ2-5; D is possibly TRBD2 (6 bases). Germline V gene sequence: CDR1 GTSNPN, CDR2 SVGIG (reference sequence). V was trimmed by 2 bases and J by 5 bases, leaving 12 bases between them. The CDR3 is made up of 13 amino acids. The CDR3 loop is CAWSPPGEETQYF. The CDR3 bases are TGTGCCTGGAGTCCCCCGGGAGAGGAGACCCAGTACTTC.

This chain connects TRBV7-2 to TRBJ1-6; D is uncertain. The ends were cut back, 1 base at V and 0 bases at J, with 4 bases in the middle. The CDR3 loop spans 15 amino acids. The V gene's germline CDR1 is SGHTA and CDR2 FQGNSA. The chain's CDR3 is CASSLESSYNSPLHF. CDR3 nucleotide sequence: TGTGCCAGCAGCTTAGAGAGCTCCTATAATTCACCCCTCCACTTT.

The sample holds a few counts of this clone. The rearrangement links TRBV7-8 to TRBJ2-3; TRBD1 aligns across 8 bases. Losses at the gene ends were 8 bases for V and 5 bases for J; bases not matched to a gene: 9. The CDR3 contains 14 residues. The germline gives CDR1 SGHVS, CDR2 FQNEAQ. DNA of the CDR3: TGTGCCAGCCAGGTCGGGACAGGTCTAGATACGCAGTATTTT. Translating it yields CASQVGTGLDTQYF.

The chain recombines TRBV7-6 with TRBJ1-1, with 7 bases aligning to TRBD1. Germline V gene lookup returns CDR1 SGHVS and CDR2 FNYEAQ. J was trimmed by 3 bases and V by 5 bases; bases with no gene match: 3. This CDR3 is 13 amino acids long. CDR3 in DNA: TGTGCCAGCAGCCAACAGGGGTACACTGAAGCTTTCTTT. This encodes CASSQQGYTEAFF.

This sequence joins TRBV7-6 and TRBJ2-2; weak D call: TRBD1 (6 bases). CDR1 is SGHVS, CDR2 FNYEAQ, per germline. The CDR3 contains 15 residues. Deletions cut 5 bases from V and 7 bases from J, with 17 bases between. The CDR3 nucleotides are TGTGCCAGCAGCGCAAGACCAGGGGCGGGCGGGGAGCTGTTTTTT. Translated: CASSARPGAGGELFF.

The J gene is TRBJ1-5, the V gene TRBV6-1; no definite D call. The CDR3 runs to 16 residues. Germline loops: CDR1 MNHNS, CDR2 SASEGT. Trimming left V 3 bases short and J 4 bases short, with 16 bases between. The CDR3 reads CASSEVGLRGNQPQHF. The DNA for the CDR3 is TGTGCCAGCAGTGAGGTTGGACTACGTGGGAATCAGCCCCAGCATTTT.

J is TRBJ2-1 and V is TRBV4-1, with TRBD2 identical over 14 bases. The J segment lost 0 bases and the V segment lost 4 bases, leaving 8 bases of the junction unmatched. The CDR3 totals 19 residues. Germline V lookup: CDR1 MGHRA, CDR2 YSYEKL. The CDR3 loop is CASSLSTSGGGSSYNEQFF. DNA for the CDR3: TGCGCCAGCAGCCTATCGACTAGCGGGGGGGGTAGCTCCTACAATGAGCAGTTCTTC.

The rearrangement joins TRBV7-2 to TRBJ1-4, with 8 nucleotides matching TRBD1. V trimming: 5 bases; J trimming: 8 bases; junction bases outside the gene matches: 4. This CDR3 is 13 amino acids long. Germline assignment: CDR1 SGHTA and CDR2 FQGNSA. The CDR3 is CASSRDRKEKLFF. CDR3 DNA: TGTGCCAGCAGCCGGGACAGGAAGGAAAAACTGTTTTTT.